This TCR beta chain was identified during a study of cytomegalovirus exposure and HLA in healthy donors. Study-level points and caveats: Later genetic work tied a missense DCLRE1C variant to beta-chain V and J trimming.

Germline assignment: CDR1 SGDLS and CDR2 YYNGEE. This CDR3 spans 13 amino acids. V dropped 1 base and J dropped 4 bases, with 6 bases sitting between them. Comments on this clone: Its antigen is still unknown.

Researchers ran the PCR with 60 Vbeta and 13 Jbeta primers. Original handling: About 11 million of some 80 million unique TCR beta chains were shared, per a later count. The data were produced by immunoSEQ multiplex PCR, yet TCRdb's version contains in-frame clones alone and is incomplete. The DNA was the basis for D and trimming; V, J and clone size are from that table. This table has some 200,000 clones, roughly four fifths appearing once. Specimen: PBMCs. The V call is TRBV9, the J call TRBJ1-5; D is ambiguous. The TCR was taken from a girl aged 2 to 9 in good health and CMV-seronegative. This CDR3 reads CASSVNGNQPQHF. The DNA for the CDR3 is TGTGCCAGCAGCGTAAACGGTAATCAGCCCCAGCATTTT.